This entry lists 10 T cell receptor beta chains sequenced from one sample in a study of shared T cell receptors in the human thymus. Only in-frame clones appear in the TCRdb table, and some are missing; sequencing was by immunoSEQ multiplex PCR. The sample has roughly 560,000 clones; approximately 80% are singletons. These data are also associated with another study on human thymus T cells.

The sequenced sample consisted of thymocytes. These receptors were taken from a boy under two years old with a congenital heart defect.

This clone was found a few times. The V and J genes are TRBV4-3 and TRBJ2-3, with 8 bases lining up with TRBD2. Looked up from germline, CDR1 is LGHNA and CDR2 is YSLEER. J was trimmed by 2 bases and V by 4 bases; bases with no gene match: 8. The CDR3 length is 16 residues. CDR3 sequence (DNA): TGCGCCAGCAGCCCACGCGGGAGGTACTACACAGATACGCAGTATTTT. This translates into CASSPRGRYYTDTQYF.

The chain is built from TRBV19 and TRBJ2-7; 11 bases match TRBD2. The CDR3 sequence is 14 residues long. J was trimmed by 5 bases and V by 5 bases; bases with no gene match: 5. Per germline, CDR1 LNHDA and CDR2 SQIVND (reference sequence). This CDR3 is CASSLAGGPDEQYF. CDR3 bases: TGTGCCAGTAGTTTAGCGGGAGGGCCGGACGAGCAGTACTTC.

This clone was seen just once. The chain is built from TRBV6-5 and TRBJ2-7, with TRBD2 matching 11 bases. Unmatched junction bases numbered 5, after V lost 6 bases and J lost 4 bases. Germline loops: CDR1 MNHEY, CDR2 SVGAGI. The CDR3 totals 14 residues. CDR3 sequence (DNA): TGTGCCAGCAGCTTGGGACTAGCGGATTACGAGCAGTACTTC. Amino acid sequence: CASSLGLADYEQYF.

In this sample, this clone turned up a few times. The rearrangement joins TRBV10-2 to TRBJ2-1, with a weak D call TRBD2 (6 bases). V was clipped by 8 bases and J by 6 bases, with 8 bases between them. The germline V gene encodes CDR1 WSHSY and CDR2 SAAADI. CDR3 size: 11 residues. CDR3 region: CASGDFNEQFF. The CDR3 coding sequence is TGCGCCAGCGGGGACTTCAATGAGCAGTTCTTC.

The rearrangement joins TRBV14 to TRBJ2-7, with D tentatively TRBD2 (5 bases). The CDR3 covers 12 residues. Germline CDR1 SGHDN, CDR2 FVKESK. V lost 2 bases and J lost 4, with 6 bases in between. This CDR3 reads CASSQPGYEQYF. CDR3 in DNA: TGTGCCAGCAGCCAACCGGGATACGAGCAGTACTTC.

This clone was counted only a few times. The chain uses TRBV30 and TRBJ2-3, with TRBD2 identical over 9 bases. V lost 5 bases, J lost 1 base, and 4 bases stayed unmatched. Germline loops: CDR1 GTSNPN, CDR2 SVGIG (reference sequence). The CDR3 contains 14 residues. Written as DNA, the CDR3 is TGTGCCTGGGGGGGACTAGCTGGCACAGATACGCAGTATTTT. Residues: CAWGGLAGTDTQYF. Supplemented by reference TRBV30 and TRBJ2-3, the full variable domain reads SQTIHQWPATLVQPVGSPLSLECTVEGTSNPNLYWYRQAAGRGLQLLFYSVGIGQISSEVPQNLSASRPQDRQFILSSKKLLLSDSGFYLCAWGGLAGTDTQYFGPGTRLTVL.

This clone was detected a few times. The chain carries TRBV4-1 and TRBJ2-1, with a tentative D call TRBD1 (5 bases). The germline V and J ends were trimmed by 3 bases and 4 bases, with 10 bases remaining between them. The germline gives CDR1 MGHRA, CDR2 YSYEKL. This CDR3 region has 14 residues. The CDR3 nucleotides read TGCGCCAGCAGCCAGAGGCAGGGATACAATGAGCAGTTCTTC. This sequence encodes CASSQRQGYNEQFF.

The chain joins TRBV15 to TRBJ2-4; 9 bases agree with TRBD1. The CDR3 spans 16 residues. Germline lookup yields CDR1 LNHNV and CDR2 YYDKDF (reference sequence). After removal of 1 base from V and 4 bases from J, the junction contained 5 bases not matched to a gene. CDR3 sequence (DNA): TGTGCCACCAGCAGAGGCAGGGGGACAGGGAAAAACATTCAGTACTTC. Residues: CATSRGRGTGKNIQYF.

CDR3 sequence: CAWSPILNTGPDTQYF. In nucleotides, the CDR3 is TGTGCCTGGAGTCCAATCCTCAACACAGGGCCAGATACGCAGTATTTT. The chain has TRBV30 and TRBJ2-3, with D perhaps TRBD1 (6 bases). This CDR3 comprises 16 residues. CDR1 GTSNPN and CDR2 SVGIG come from the germline V gene (reference sequence). V dropped 2 bases and J dropped 4 bases, with 19 bases sitting between them.

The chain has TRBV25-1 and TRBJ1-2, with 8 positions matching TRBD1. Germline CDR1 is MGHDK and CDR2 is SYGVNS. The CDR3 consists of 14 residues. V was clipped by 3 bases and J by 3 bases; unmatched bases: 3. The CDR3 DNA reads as TGTGCCAGCAGTGACGGACAGGGTGACTATGGCTACACCTTC. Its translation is CASSDGQGDYGYTF.